One sample yielded the 10 T cell receptor beta chains listed below, sequenced in a study of blood T cell repertoires in COVID-19. Using immunoSEQ multiplex PCR, the repertoire was profiled, and TCRdb retains in-frame clones only, with some absent. The profile shows about 84,000 clones, 60% to 75% of them singletons. Sequenced: peripheral blood. These receptors were collected from a man aged 45-60 years with active or convalescent COVID-19.

The genes are TRBV7-9 and TRBJ2-7, with D possibly being TRBD2 (5 bases). Trimming removed 4 bases at V and 6 bases at J, with 16 bases between. The CDR3 contains 14 residues. The germline CDR1 and CDR2 sequences are SEHNR and FQNEAQ (reference sequence). Written as DNA, the CDR3 is TGTGCCAGCAGCTCTGCCGGGGAACCCGGCGAGCAGTACTTC. Protein product: CASSSAGEPGEQYF.

This clone was recorded once. The V and J genes are TRBV9 and TRBJ1-1; the match to TRBD1 covers 7 bases. J was trimmed by 0 bases and V by 4 bases; bases with no gene match: 6. The CDR3 runs to 15 residues. The germline gives CDR1 SGDLS, CDR2 YYNGEE. The DNA of the CDR3 is TGTGCCAGCAGCCGCGGGGACAGTTTGAACACTGAAGCTTTCTTT. This codes for CASSRGDSLNTEAFF.

The rearrangement uses TRBV3-1 (or the pseudogene TRBV3-2) and TRBJ2-1; TRBD1 might be the D (6 bases). The CDR3 is 12 amino acids. The ends were cut back, 6 bases at V and 10 bases at J, with 13 bases in the middle. Germline CDR1 LGHDT, CDR2 YNNKEL (reference sequence). In nucleotides, the CDR3 is TGTGCCAGCAGTCGGGACACAGGGGAGCAGTTCTTC. Its translation is CASSRDTGEQFF.

V usage is TRBV29-1 and J usage is TRBJ1-4; the D is unclear. Trimming stripped 6 bases from V and 7 bases from J, with 18 bases between. Germline V gives CDR1 SQVTM, CDR2 ANQGSEA. CDR3 size: 14 residues. Here the CDR3 DNA reads TGCAGCGTAGCTCGGGGTGGTGAGGGTGAAAAACTGTTTTTT. This codes for CSVARGGEGEKLFF. The complete variable domain, with remaining parts taken from reference TRBV29-1 and TRBJ1-4, reads SAVISQKPSRDICQRGTSLTIQCQVDSQVTMMFWYRQQPGQSLTLIATANQGSEATYESGFVIDKFPISRPNLTFSTLTVSNMSPEDSSIYLCSVARGGEGEKLFFGSGTQLSVL.

This chain links TRBV11-2 with TRBJ1-3; TRBD1 agrees at 7 bases. V was pared by 3 bases and J by 4 bases, with 3 bases of the junction left unmatched. CDR1 SGHAT and CDR2 FQNNGV come from the germline V gene. The CDR3 covers 14 residues. CDR3 loop: CASSLTTGGNTIYF. The CDR3 DNA sequence: TGTGCCAGCAGCTTGACGACAGGGGGAAACACCATATATTTT.

The rearrangement links TRBV12-3 or TRBV12-4 to TRBJ2-3, with D unresolved. This CDR3 has 13 residues. V was shortened by 3 bases and J by 4 bases, with 8 bases between the two germline ends. Here the CDR3 reads CASSFVSSDTQYF. The CDR3 DNA follows: TGTGCCAGCAGTTTTGTAAGCTCAGATACGCAGTATTTT.

The chain has TRBV19 and TRBJ1-3, with D tentatively TRBD1 (5 bases). This CDR3 is 14 amino acids long. The V gene's germline CDR1 is LNHDA and CDR2 SQIVND (reference sequence). V lost 4 bases and J 1 base, leaving 8 bases between the germline ends. The CDR3 nucleotides read TGTGCCAGTAGTACACAGGCATCTGGAAACACCATATATTTT. Its protein is CASSTQASGNTIYF.

The J gene is TRBJ1-5, the V gene TRBV30; D may be TRBD1 (5 bases). Germline CDR1 reads GTSNPN; CDR2 reads SVGIG (reference sequence). The CDR3 consists of 13 residues. Trimming shortened V by 0 bases and J by 4 bases, and 7 bases separated the two germline ends. CDR3 sequence: CAWSVQANQPQHF. For the CDR3, the DNA is TGTGCCTGGAGTGTACAGGCAAATCAGCCCCAGCATTTT.

The rearrangement joins TRBV4-3 to TRBJ2-3; 7 positions agree with TRBD2. Germline assignment: CDR1 LGHNA and CDR2 YSLEER. The CDR3 totals 15 residues. Losses at the gene ends were 3 bases for V and 2 bases for J; bases not matched to a gene: 5. CDR3 in DNA: TGCGCCAGCAGCCAGGCAGGGACTAACACAGATACGCAGTATTTT. It specifies CASSQAGTNTDTQYF.

The V and J genes are TRBV19 and TRBJ1-5, with D possibly matching TRBD1 (6 bases). The germline V gene encodes CDR1 LNHDA and CDR2 SQIVND (reference sequence). V lost 5 bases and J 0 bases, leaving 17 bases between the germline ends. This CDR3 region has 17 residues. Here the CDR3 DNA reads TGTGCCAGTAGTCCCCCAGGGGCGCTGGGTAGCAATCAGCCCCAGCATTTT. Translated, it gives CASSPPGALGSNQPQHF. Looking up the rest from reference TRBV19 and TRBJ1-5 gives the full variable domain: DGGITQSPKYLFRKEGQNVTLSCEQNLNHDAMYWYRQDPGQGLRLIYYSQIVNDFQKGDIAEGYSVSREKKESFPLTVTSAQKNPTAFYLCASSPPGALGSNQPQHFGDGTRLSIL.